This T cell receptor beta chain appears in the sequencing data of a study of blood T cells in healthy people across ages. Background on the study: T cells yielded about one barcoded beta molecule per two cells through template switching.

Each sample yielded at least 6 million isolated PBMCs. Per sample, extraction of total RNA gave at least 5.5 micrograms in every case. Findings and limits, study-wide: Researchers said unsorted PBMCs prevented a conclusive naive versus antigen-experienced comparison.

Sample-barcoded 5' priming and a J-beta primer mix drove a second PCR of roughly 7 to 11 cycles. TCRdb re-analysed the 5' RACE reads in MiXCR, keeping a single row per CDR3 protein. Here the sample spans about 1,400,000 distinct CDR3 sequences, around 59% being singletons. Per the germline V gene, CDR1 is SQVTM and CDR2 is ANQGSEA. The CDR3 has 14 amino acids. V was clipped by 6 bases and J by 6 bases; unmatched bases: 7. With respect to this clonotype: The antigen is undetermined.

This clonotype was sampled from a man younger than 35 in good health. Material: blood. The chain is built from TRBV29-1 and TRBJ1-4; 10 bases are shared with TRBD1. The CDR3, as DNA: TGCAGCGTGGGACCGGGACAGGGGTATGAAAAACTGTTTTTT. The encoded protein is CSVGPGQGYEKLFF.